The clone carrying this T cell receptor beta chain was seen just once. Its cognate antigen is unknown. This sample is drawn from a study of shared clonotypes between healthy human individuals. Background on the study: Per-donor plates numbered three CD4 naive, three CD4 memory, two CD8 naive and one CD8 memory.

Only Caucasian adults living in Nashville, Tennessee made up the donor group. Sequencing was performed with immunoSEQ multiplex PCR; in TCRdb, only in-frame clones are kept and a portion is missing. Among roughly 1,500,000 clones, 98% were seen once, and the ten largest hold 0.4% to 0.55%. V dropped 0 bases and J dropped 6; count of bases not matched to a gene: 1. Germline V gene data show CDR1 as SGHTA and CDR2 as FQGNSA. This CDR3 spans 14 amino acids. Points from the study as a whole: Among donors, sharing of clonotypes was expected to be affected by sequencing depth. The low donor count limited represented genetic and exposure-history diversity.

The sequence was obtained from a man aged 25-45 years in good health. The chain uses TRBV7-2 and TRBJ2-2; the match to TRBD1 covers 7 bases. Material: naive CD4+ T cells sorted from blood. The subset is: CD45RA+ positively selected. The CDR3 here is CASSLAQGAGELFF. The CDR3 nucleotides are TGTGCCAGCAGCTTAGCGCAGGGGGCCGGGGAGCTGTTTTTT.